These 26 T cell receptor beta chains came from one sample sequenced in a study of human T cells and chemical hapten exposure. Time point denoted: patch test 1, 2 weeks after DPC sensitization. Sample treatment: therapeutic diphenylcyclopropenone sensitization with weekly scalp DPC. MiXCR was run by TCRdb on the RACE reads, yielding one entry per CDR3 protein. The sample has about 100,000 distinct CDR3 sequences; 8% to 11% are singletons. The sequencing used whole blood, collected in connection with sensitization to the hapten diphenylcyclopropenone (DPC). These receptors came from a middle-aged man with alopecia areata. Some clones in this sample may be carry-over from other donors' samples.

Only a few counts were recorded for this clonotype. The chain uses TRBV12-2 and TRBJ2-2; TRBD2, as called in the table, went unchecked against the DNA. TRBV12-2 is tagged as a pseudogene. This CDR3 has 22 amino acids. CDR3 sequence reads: CASRLARTSGLAGRDGTGELFF. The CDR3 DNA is TGTGCAAGTCGCTTAGCGAGGACTTCGGGACTAGCGGGGCGAGACGGCACCGGGGAGCTGTTTTTT.

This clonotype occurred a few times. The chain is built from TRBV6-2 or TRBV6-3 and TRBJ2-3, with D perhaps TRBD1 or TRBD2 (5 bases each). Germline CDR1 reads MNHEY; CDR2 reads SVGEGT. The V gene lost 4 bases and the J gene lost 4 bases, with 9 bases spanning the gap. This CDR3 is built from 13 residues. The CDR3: CASSLLGADTQYF. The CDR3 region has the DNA TGTGCCAGCAGTTTATTGGGGGCAGATACGCAGTATTTT.

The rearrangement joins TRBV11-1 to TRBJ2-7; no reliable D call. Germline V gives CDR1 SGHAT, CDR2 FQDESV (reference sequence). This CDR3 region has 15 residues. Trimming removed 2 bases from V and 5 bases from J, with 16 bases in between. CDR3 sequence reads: CASSLSLNREDEQYV. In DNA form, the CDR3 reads TGTGCCAGCAGCTTATCCCTTAATAGGGAAGACGAGCAGTACGTC.

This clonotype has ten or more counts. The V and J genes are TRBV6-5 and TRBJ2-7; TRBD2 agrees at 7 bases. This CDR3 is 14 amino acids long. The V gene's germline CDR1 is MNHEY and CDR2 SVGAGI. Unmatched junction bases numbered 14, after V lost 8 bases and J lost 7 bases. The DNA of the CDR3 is TGTGCCAGCGGCAACGGGGGGAATATGAGGGAGCAGTACTTC. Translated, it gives CASGNGGNMREQYF.

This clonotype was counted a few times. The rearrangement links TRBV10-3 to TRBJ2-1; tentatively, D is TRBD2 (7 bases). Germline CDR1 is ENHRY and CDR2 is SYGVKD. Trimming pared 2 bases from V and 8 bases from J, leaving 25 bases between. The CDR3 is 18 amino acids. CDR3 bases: TGTGCCATCAGTGAGCCGAAACCGGGGGGCCCTGCGTACGATGAGCAGTTCTTC. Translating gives CAISEPKPGGPAYDEQFF.

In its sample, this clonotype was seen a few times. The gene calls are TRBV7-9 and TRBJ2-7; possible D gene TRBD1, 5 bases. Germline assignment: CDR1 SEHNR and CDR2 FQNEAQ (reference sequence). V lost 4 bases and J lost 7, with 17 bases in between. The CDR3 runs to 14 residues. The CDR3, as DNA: TGTGCCAGCAGCTCTGCCTCAGGGATTTGGGAGCAGTACTTC. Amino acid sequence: CASSSASGIWEQYF.

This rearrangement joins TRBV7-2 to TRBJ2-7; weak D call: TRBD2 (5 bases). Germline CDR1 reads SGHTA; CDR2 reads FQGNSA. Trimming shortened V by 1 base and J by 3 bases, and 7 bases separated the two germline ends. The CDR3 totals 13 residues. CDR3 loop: CASSLGGGYEQYV. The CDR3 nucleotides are TGTGCCAGCAGCTTAGGCGGAGGCTACGAGCAGTACGTC.

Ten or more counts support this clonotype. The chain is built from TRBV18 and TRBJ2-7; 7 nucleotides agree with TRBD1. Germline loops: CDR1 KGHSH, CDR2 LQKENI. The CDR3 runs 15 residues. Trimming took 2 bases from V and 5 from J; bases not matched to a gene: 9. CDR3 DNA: TGTGCCAGCTCACCAATCCGGGACAGCCCCAACGAGCAGTACTTC. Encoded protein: CASSPIRDSPNEQYF. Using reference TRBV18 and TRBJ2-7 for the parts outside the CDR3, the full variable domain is NAGVMQNPRHLVRRRGQEARLRCSPMKGHSHVYWYRQLPEEGLKFMVYLQKENIIDESGMPKERFSAEFPKEGPSILRIQQVVRGDSAAYFCASSPIRDSPNEQYFGPGTRLTVT.

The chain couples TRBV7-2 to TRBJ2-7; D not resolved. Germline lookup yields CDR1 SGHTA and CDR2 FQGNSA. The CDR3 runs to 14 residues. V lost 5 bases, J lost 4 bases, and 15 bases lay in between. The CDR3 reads CASSTEPYSYEQYF. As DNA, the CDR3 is TGTGCCAGCAGCACTGAACCATACAGTTACGAGCAGTACTTC.

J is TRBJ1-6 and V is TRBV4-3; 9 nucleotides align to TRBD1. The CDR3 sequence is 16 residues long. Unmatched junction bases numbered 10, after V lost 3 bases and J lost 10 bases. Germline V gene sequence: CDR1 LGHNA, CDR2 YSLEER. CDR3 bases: TGCGCCAGCAGCCATGGCGTGGGACAGGGCGGATCACCCCTCCACTTT. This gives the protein CASSHGVGQGGSPLHF.

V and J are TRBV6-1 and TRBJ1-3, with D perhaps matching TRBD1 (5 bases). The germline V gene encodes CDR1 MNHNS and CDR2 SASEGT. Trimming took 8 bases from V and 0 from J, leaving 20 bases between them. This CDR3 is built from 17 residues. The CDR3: CASGRLLGRSSGNTIYF. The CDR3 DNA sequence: TGTGCCAGCGGAAGGTTGTTGGGGCGGAGCTCTGGAAACACCATATATTTT.

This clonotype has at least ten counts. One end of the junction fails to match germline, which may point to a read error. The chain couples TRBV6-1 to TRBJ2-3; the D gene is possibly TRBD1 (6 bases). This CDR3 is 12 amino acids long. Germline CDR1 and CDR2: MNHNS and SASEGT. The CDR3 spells CALQGFADTQYF. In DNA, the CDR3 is TGCGCCTTGCAGGGGTTCGCAGATACGCAGTATTTT.

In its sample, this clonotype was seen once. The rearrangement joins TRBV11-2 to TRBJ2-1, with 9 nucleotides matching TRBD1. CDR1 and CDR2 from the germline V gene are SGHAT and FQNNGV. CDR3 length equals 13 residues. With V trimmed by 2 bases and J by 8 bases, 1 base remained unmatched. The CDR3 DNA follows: TGTGCCAGCAGCTTATGGACAGGGGATGAGCAGTTCTTC. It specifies CASSLWTGDEQFF.

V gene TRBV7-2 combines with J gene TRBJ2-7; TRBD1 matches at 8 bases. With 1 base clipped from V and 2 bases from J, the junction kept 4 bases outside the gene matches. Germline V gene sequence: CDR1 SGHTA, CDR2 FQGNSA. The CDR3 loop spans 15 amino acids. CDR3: CASSLGQGPAYEQYF. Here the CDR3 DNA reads TGTGCCAGCAGCTTAGGACAGGGGCCGGCCTACGAGCAGTACTTC.

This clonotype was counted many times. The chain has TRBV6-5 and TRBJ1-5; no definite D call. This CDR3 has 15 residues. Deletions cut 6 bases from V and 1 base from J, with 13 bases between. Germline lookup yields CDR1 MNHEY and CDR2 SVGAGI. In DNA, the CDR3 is TGTGCCAGCAGCCGCTGGCGGGGAAGCAATCAGCCCCAGCATTTT. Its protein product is CASSRWRGSNQPQHF.

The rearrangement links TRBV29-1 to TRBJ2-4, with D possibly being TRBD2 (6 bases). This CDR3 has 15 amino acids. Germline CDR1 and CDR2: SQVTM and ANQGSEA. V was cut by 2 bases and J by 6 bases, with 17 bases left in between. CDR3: CSVEKGSGGLNIQYF. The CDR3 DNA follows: TGCAGCGTTGAAAAGGGGTCTGGGGGGTTAAACATTCAGTACTTC.

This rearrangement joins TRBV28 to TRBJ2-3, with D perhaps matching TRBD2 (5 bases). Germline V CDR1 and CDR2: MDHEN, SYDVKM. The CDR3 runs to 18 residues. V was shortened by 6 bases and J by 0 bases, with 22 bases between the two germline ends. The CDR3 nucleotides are TGTGCCAGCAGCCTAGGACTCAGGACGGTCCCTAGCACAGATACGCAGTATTTT. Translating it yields CASSLGLRTVPSTDTQYF.

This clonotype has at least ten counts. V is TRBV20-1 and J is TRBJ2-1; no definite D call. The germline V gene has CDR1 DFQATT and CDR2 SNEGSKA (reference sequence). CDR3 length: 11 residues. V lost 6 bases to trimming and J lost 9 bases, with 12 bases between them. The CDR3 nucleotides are TGCAGTGCAACCCGCGGTCCTGAGCAGTTCTTC. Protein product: CSATRGPEQFF.

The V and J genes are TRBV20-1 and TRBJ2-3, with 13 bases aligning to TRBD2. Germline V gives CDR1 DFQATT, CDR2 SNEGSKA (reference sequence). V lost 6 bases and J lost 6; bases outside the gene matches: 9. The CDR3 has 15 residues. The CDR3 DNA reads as TGCAGTGCGGGAGGACTAGCGGGAGTATCTGATACGCAGTATTTT. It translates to CSAGGLAGVSDTQYF.

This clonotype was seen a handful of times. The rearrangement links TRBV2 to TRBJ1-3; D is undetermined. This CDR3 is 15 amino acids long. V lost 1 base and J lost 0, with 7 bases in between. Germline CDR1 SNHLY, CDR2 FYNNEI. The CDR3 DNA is TGTGCCAGCAGTGAAGGGGTGCTCTCTGGAAACACCATATATTTT. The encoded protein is CASSEGVLSGNTIYF.

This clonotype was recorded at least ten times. The CDR3 sequence: CASSPPGQSSYNEQFF. CDR3 in DNA: TGTGCCAGCTCACCACCCGGGCAGAGCTCCTACAATGAGCAGTTCTTC. The V and J genes are TRBV18 and TRBJ2-1, with D hard to call. This CDR3 comprises 16 residues. Germline lookup yields CDR1 KGHSH and CDR2 LQKENI. Trimming cost V 0 bases and J 0 bases, with 9 bases left between them.

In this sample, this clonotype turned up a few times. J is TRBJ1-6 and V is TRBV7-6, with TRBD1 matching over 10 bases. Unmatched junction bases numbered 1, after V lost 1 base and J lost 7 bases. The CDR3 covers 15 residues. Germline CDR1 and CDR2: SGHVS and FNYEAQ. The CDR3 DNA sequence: TGTGCCAGCAGCTTAGAGGGACAGGGGAATTCACCCCTCCACTTT. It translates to CASSLEGQGNSPLHF.

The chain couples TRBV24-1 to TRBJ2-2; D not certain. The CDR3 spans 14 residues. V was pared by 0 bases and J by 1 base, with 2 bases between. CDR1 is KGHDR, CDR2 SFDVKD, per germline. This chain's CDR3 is CATSDLWNTGELFF. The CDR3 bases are TGTGCCACCAGTGATTTGTGGAACACCGGGGAGCTGTTTTTT.

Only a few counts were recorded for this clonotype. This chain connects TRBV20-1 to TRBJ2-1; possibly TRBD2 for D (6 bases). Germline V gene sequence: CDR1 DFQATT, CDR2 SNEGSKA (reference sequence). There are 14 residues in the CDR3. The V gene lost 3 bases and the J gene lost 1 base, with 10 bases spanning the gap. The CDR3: CSARSGDSYNEQFF. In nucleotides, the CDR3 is TGCAGTGCTAGGTCGGGAGATTCCTACAATGAGCAGTTCTTC.

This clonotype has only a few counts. The DNA for the CDR3 is TGTGCCAGCAGTTACCCACGCCGAGGACTAGCGGGAGGGCCCCAAGAGACCCAGTACTTC. Encoded protein: CASSYPRRGLAGGPQETQYF. This sequence joins TRBV6-2 or TRBV6-3 and TRBJ2-5, with TRBD2 matching 15 bases. Germline CDR1 reads MNHEY; CDR2 reads SVGEGT. V lost 2 bases, J lost 1 base, and 11 bases stayed unmatched. The CDR3 loop spans 20 amino acids.

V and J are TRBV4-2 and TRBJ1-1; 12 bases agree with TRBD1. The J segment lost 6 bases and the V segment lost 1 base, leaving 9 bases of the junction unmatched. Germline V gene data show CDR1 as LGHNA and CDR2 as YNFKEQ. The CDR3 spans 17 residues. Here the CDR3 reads CASSQVGGGQGAAEAFF. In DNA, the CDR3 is TGTGCCAGCAGCCAAGTTGGAGGGGGACAGGGGGCGGCTGAAGCTTTCTTT.